Detailed here is one T cell receptor beta chain. The data derive from a study of blood T cell repertoires in COVID-19. Looking at the study overall: COVID-19 samples from acute and convalescent phases originated in the United States, Italy and Spain. In each case, the material was cDNA or gDNA derived from T cells, B-cell-depleted T cells, or PBMCs.

Authors' data handling: Reference gene primer amplification in the assay estimated nucleated cell counts. Clones were sequenced by immunoSEQ multiplex PCR, and TCRdb holds only the in-frame ones, with some missing. The V and J calls and clone size were taken over from that table, and D and trimming were inferred from the DNA. Among 120,000 or so clones listed, about nine tenths were seen once. Germline assignment: CDR1 SGHAT and CDR2 FQNNGV. The CDR3 covers 13 residues. The V and J ends lost 5 bases and 5 bases respectively, with 11 bases between them. The TCR originated in a man aged 55 to 70 with COVID-19, enrolled during active disease. Sequencing was performed on peripheral blood. This chain joins TRBV11-2 and TRBJ2-3; D may be TRBD1 (6 bases). CDR3 sequence reads: CASSLRRGDTQYF. The CDR3 DNA follows: TGTGCCAGCAGCCTGCGCAGGGGAGATACGCAGTATTTT.